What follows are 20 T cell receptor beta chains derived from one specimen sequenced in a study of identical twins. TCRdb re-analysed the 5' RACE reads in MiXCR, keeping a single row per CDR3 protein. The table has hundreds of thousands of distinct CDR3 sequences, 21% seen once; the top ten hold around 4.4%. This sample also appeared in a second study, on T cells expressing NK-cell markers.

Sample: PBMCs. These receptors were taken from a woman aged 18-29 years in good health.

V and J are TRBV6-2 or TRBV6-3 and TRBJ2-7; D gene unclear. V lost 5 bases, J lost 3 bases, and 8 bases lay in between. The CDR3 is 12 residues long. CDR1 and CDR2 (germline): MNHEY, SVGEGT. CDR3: CASSLRNYEQYF. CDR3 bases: TGTGCCAGCAGTCTACGGAACTACGAGCAGTACTTC.

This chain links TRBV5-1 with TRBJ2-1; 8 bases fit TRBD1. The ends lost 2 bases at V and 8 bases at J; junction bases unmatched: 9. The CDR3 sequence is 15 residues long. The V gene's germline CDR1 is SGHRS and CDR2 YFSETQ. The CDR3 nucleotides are TGCGCCAGCAGCTTTCAGGACAGGGTTTTCGATGAGCAGTTCTTC. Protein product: CASSFQDRVFDEQFF.

The CDR3 loop is CASSQETGTKQYF. For the CDR3, the DNA is TGTGCCAGCAGCCAAGAAACCGGGACGAAGCAGTACTTC. The chain has TRBV3-1 and TRBJ2-7; D tentatively reads TRBD1 or TRBD2 (5 bases each). From germline, CDR1 is LGHDT and CDR2 YNNKEL (reference sequence). This CDR3 has 13 amino acids. Trimming took 0 bases from V and 8 from J, leaving 11 bases between them.

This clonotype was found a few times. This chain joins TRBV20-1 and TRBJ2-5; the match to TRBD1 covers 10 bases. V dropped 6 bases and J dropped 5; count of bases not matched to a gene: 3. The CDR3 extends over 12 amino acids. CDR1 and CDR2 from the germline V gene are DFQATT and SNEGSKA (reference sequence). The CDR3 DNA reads TGCAGTGCCCCGGACAGGGGGGAGACCCAGTACTTC. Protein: CSAPDRGETQYF.

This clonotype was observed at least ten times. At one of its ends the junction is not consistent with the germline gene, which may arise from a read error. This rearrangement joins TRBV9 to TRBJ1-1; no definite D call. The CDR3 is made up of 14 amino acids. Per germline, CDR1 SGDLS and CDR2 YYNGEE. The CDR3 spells CASSVAVGNSEAFF. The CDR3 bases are TGTGCCAGCAGCGTAGCCGTGGGGAACTCTGAAGCTTTCTTT.

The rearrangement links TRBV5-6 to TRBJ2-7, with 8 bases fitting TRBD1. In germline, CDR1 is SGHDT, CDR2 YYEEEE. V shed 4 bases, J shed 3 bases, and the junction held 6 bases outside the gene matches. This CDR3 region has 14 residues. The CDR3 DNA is TGTGCCAGCAGCCCACAGGGGGAAGGCTACGAGCAGTACTTC. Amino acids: CASSPQGEGYEQYF.

The CDR3 protein is CASSWEGAKAGEQYF. The DNA for the CDR3 is TGTGCCAGCAGCTGGGAGGGCGCGAAAGCGGGAGAGCAGTACTTC. The chain is built from TRBV5-5 and TRBJ2-7; 7 bases are shared with TRBD2. The length of the CDR3 is 15 residues. V shed 3 bases, J shed 7 bases, and the junction held 13 bases outside the gene matches. Germline values: CDR1 SGHKS, CDR2 YYEKEE (reference sequence).

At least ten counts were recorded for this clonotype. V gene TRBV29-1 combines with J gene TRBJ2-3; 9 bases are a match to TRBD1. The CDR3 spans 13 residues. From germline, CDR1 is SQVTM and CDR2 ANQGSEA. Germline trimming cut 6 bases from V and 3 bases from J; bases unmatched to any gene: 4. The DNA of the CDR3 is TGCAGCGTGAACAGGGGGCCGACAGATACGCAGTATTTT. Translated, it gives CSVNRGPTDTQYF.

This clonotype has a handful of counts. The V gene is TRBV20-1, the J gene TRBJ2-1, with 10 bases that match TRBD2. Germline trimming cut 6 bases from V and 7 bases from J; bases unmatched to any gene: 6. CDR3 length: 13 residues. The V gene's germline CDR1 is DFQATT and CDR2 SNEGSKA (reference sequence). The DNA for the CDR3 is TGCAGTGCCCCACTAGCGGGATATAATGAGCAGTTCTTC. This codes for CSAPLAGYNEQFF.

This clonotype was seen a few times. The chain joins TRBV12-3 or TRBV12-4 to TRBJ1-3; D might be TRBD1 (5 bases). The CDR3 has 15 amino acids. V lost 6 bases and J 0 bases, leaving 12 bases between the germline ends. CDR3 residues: CASRPDISSGNTIYF. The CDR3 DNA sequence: TGTGCCAGCAGACCGGACATATCCTCTGGAAACACCATATATTTT.

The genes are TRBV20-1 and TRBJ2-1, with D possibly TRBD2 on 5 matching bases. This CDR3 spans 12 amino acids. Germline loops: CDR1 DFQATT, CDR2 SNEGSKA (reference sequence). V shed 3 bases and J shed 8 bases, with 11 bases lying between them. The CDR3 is CSASRGWDEQFF. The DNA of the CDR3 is TGCAGTGCTAGCCGGGGTTGGGATGAGCAGTTCTTC.

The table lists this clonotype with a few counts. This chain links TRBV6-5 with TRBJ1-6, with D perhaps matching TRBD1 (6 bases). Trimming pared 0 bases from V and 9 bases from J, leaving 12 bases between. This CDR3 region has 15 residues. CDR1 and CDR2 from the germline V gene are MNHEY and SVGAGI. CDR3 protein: CASSYSWGAGSPLHF. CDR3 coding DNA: TGTGCCAGCAGTTACTCATGGGGGGCTGGTTCACCCCTCCACTTT.

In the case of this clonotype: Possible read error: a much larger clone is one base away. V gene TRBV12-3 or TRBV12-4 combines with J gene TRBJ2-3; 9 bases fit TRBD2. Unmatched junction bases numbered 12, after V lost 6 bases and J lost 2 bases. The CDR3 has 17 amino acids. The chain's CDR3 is CASRLMTSGINTDTQYF. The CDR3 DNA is TGTGCCAGCAGGCTAATGACTAGCGGAATTAACACAGATACGCAGTATTTT.

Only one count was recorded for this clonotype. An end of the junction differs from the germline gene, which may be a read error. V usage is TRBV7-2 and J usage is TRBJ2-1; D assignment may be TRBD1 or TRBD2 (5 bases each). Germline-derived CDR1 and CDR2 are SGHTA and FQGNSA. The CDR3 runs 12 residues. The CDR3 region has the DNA TGTGCCGGCAGCGGCCAGGGCCATGAGCAGTTCTTC. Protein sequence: CAGSGQGHEQFF.

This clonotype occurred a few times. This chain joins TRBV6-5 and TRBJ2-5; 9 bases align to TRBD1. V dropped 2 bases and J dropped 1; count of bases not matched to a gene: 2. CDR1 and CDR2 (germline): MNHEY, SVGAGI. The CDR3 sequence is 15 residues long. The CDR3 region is CASSYQTGGQETQYF. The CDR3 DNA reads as TGTGCCAGCAGTTACCAGACAGGGGGCCAAGAGACCCAGTACTTC.

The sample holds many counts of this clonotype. The CDR3, as DNA: TGTGCCAGCAGCCTTCTCCCTGATACGCAGTATTTT. This gives the protein CASSLLPDTQYF. The rearrangement joins TRBV5-6 to TRBJ2-3, with no clear D. Germline V gene data show CDR1 as SGHDT and CDR2 as YYEEEE. The CDR3 runs 12 residues. Trimming removed 4 bases from V and 6 bases from J, with 9 bases in between.

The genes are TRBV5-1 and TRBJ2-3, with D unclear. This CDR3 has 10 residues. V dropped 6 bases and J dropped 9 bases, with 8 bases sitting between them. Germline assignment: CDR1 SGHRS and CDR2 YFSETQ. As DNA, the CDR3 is TGCGCCAGCACCCCCAGAACGCAGTATTTT. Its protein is CASTPRTQYF.

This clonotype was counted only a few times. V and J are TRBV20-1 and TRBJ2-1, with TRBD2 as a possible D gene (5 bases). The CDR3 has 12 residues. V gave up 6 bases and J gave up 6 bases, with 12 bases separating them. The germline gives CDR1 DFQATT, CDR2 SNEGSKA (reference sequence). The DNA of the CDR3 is TGCAGTGCGCAAAGGGCGGGCAATGAGCAGTTCTTC. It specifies CSAQRAGNEQFF.

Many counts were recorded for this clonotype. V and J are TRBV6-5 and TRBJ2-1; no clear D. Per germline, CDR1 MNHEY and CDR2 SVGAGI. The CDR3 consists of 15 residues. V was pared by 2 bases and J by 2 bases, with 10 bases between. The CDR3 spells CASSYGSGAYNEQFF. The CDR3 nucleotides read TGTGCCAGCAGTTACGGTTCAGGAGCCTACAATGAGCAGTTCTTC.

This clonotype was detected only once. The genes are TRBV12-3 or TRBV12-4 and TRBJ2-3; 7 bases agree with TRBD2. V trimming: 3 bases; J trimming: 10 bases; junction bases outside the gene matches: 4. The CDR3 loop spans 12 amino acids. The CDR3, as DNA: TGTGCCAGCAGTTTGCGGGACTACTCGCAGTATTTT. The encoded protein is CASSLRDYSQYF.